This is a list of T cell receptor beta chains from one sample in a study of patients and donors after allogeneic stem cell transplantation. TCRdb independently ran MiXCR on the RT-PCR reads; one entry per CDR3 protein. The top ten hold 5% to 6.5% of the sample, which has more than 850,000 distinct CDR3 sequences, under 20% seen once. Sequencing was performed on blood, either unsorted or a sorted T cell fraction (not recorded which). The receptors shown here come from a human donor who was either an allogeneic HSCT recipient or a stem cell or donor lymphocyte infusion donor (not recorded which). It is not recorded whose cells these are; they may come from a transplant donor. The conserved cysteine and the conserved F or W are not part of the CDR3 here. The order of the fields is J gene, D gene, V gene, CDR3 protein. A D gene is named only where the DNA matches it firmly.

TRBJ2-7	TRBD2	TRBV5-5	ASSLRLAGVYEQY
TRBJ2-1	TRBD2	TRBV12-3/TRBV12-4	ASSSVPGLAGEHNEQF
TRBJ2-1	.	TRBV12-3/TRBV12-4	ASSPSEIYNEQF
TRBJ1-1	TRBD1	TRBV7-2	ASSLNRGLGTEAF
TRBJ2-7	.	TRBV6-2/TRBV6-3	ASSDWGNEQY
TRBJ1-5	.	TRBV30	AWSVPGSGNQPQH
TRBJ2-1	.	TRBV12-5	ASGFGAGMGEQF
TRBJ1-5	.	TRBV5-6	ASSLGGQLDHQPQH
TRBJ2-5	.	TRBV20-1	SASWRGETQY
TRBJ1-2	.	TRBV6-2/TRBV6-3	ASSHTGYGYT
TRBJ2-3	.	TRBV6-5	ASSYLGTGSTDTQY
TRBJ2-1	TRBD2	TRBV10-3	AISEGPGERGDEQF
TRBJ1-2	.	TRBV5-1	ASSRDGSNYGYT
TRBJ2-1	.	TRBV3-1	ASSQGLGGNEQF
TRBJ1-2	.	TRBV21-1	ASLSKPGQAGYT